This T cell receptor beta chain was retrieved from a study of blood T cell repertoires in COVID-19. The overall study: There were acute and convalescent COVID-19 samples, and they came from the United States, Italy and Spain. PBMCs, B-cell-depleted T cells, or T cells were the source of the cDNA or gDNA that made up the material.

CDR3 size: 14 residues. Trimming took 3 bases from V and 5 from J, leaving 11 bases between them. The germline V gene encodes CDR1 MDHEN and CDR2 SYDVKM. Adults between about 18 and 95 years of age took part from under 25 US areas. Grouping used clinical history reported by participants in a survey and questionnaire. The table came from immunoSEQ multiplex PCR; TCRdb's copy has only in-frame clones and leaves some out. The sample shows about 180,000 clones, about 88% of them seen only once. The rearrangement joins TRBV28 to TRBJ1-5; D is unclear. The sequenced sample consisted of PBMCs or T cells enriched from blood (not recorded which). This TCR was recovered from a woman under 30 who had recovered from COVID-19. The CDR3 DNA sequence: TGTGCCAGCAGTTTCCACAGCTCCGATCAGCCCCAGCATTTT. Its protein product is CASSFHSSDQPQHF.